This T cell receptor (delta chain) was identified during a study of Vδ1+ human thymocytes. Study findings and constraints: Bulk repertoire data may be misinterpreted because of unexpected Vdelta2 sequences. In the thymus, TRG and TRD repertoires looked highly polyclonal with Gaussian CDR3 lengths.

Remarks on this clone: Its antigen is unknown.

Sequences come from RNA converted to cDNA by reverse transcription. CDR3 amplicons came from multiplex PCR with pooled V-gene forward and constant-region reverse primers. TCRdb re-identified clones in the multiplex PCR reads via CATT. The table has 50,000 to 75,000 delta-chain clones, about 15% seen once; the top ten hold approximately 0.4%. V was pared by 3 bases and J by 8 bases, with 36 bases of the junction left unmatched. The CDR3 is 24 amino acids. In germline, CDR1 is TSWWSYY, CDR2 QGS. This chain links TRDV1 with TRDJ1, with 10 nucleotides matching TRDD3. What was sequenced was Vdelta1+ gamma-delta thymocytes from the thymus. Regarding subset: FACS-sorted CD3+ TCRalphabeta- TCRVdelta1+ TCRVdelta2- thymocytes. The TCR comes from a girl under three years old who had congenital heart surgery. The CDR3 is CALGDAPSSLRGIRPGISAGKLIF. The CDR3 DNA reads as TGTGCTCTTGGGGATGCTCCTTCCTCCCTGAGGGGGATACGCCCTGGGATTAGTGCTGGCAAACTCATCTTT.